The 23 T cell receptor beta chains below were found in one sample sequenced in a study of blood T cell repertoires in COVID-19. Profiled with immunoSEQ multiplex PCR; TCRdb holds only in-frame clones, not every one. The sample includes approximately 140,000 clones, 80% to 90% of them seen just once. The sequencing input was peripheral blood. These receptors originate from an older man with acute or convalescent COVID-19.

The chain combines TRBV19 with TRBJ1-1; no clear D gene. V was clipped by 0 bases and J by 3 bases, with 11 bases between them. The CDR3 loop spans 15 amino acids. Germline-derived CDR1 and CDR2 are LNHDA and SQIVND (reference sequence). The CDR3 nucleotides are TGTGCCAGTAGTATAGACGAGGGTCCGGACACTGAAGCTTTCTTT. Its protein is CASSIDEGPDTEAFF.

The chain has TRBV27 and TRBJ2-1, with 13 bases identical to TRBD2. Trimming took 5 bases from V and 2 from J; bases not matched to a gene: 9. The CDR3 has 18 residues. The germline CDR1 and CDR2 sequences are MNHEY and SMNVEV (reference sequence). DNA of the CDR3: TGTGCCAGCAGTGGTCCCGGGACTAGCGGGATGGCCTACAATGAGCAGTTCTTC. Encoded protein: CASSGPGTSGMAYNEQFF.

This clone was observed once. J is TRBJ1-2 and V is TRBV19; D ambiguous. This CDR3 has 12 amino acids. Trimming took 4 bases from V and 6 from J, leaving 9 bases between them. Germline V gene lookup returns CDR1 LNHDA and CDR2 SQIVND (reference sequence). CDR3 sequence (DNA): TGTGCCAGTAGTAGGCGGCTTAATGGCTACACCTTC. Its protein is CASSRRLNGYTF.

There are a few counts of this clone. The chain combines TRBV29-1 with TRBJ2-4, with a possible D match to TRBD2 (6 bases). V was trimmed by 6 bases and J by 12 bases, leaving 21 bases between them. The CDR3 sequence is 13 residues long. Germline-derived CDR1 and CDR2 are SQVTM and ANQGSEA. The CDR3 region has the DNA TGCAGCGTCGGGGGAGGAGGGTTGGATTCTCAGTACTTC. Translation: CSVGGGGLDSQYF. Full variable domain (missing parts from reference TRBV29-1 and TRBJ2-4): SAVISQKPSRDICQRGTSLTIQCQVDSQVTMMFWYRQQPGQSLTLIATANQGSEATYESGFVIDKFPISRPNLTFSTLTVSNMSPEDSSIYLCSVGGGGLDSQYFGAGTRLSVL.

This clone occurred once. The chain recombines TRBV28 with TRBJ2-3; 9 bases align to TRBD2. V lost 9 bases, J lost 1 base, and 5 bases stayed unmatched. From germline, CDR1 is MDHEN and CDR2 SYDVKM. CDR3 length: 14 amino acids. DNA for the CDR3: TGTGCCAGTAGGGTAGCGGGAGGCACAGATACGCAGTATTTT. Encoded protein: CASRVAGGTDTQYF.

This clone was found once. The CDR3: CASTNLPSTYYGYTF. CDR3 DNA: TGTGCCAGCACCAATCTCCCGAGTACCTACTATGGCTACACCTTC. This rearrangement joins TRBV7-2 to TRBJ1-2; D remains ambiguous. CDR3 length: 15 residues. Germline CDR1 reads SGHTA; CDR2 reads FQGNSA. V was trimmed by 7 bases and J by 3 bases, leaving 18 bases between them.

The chain links TRBV6-4 to TRBJ1-1; D is undetermined. The CDR3 sequence is 16 residues long. The germline V and J ends were trimmed by 1 base and 1 base, with 13 bases remaining between them. CDR1 and CDR2 (germline): MRHNA, SNTAGT. CDR3 coding DNA: TGTGCCAGCAGTGACTTCCGGGGAGGGTGGAACACTGAAGCTTTCTTT. Translated, it gives CASSDFRGGWNTEAFF.

The chain couples TRBV6-5 to TRBJ2-2; 10 bases fit TRBD2. This CDR3 spans 15 amino acids. V gave up 7 bases and J gave up 4 bases; unmatched junction bases: 6. In germline, CDR1 is MNHEY, CDR2 SVGAGI. The CDR3 here is CASIPSGSFTGELFF. The DNA for the CDR3 is TGTGCCAGCATTCCTAGCGGGAGTTTCACCGGGGAGCTGTTTTTT.

The chain is built from TRBV7-2 and TRBJ2-2, with D possibly being TRBD2 (6 bases). V lost 2 bases, J lost 5 bases, and 12 bases lay in between. This CDR3 region has 15 residues. Looked up from germline, CDR1 is SGHTA and CDR2 is FQGNSA. The CDR3 bases are TGTGCCAGCAGCTTAATCGGGGGAGAGACCGGGGAGCTGTTTTTT. Amino acid sequence: CASSLIGGETGELFF.

The J gene is TRBJ2-7, the V gene TRBV4-3; no firm D call. Germline assignment: CDR1 LGHNA and CDR2 YSLEER. The V end lost 0 bases, the J end lost 0 bases, and 12 bases lay between the germline ends. The CDR3 consists of 16 residues. CDR3 nucleotides: TGCGCCAGCAGCCAAGATGATACCACGAGCTCCTACGAGCAGTACTTC. Its protein is CASSQDDTTSSYEQYF.

The chain uses TRBV5-4 and TRBJ2-1, with 9 positions matching TRBD2. There are 15 residues in the CDR3. V was clipped by 4 bases and J by 8 bases; unmatched bases: 10. Germline V gene data show CDR1 as SGHNT and CDR2 as YYREEE (reference sequence). As DNA, the CDR3 is TGTGCCAGCAGCCCTAGCGGGGACCTCTTGGATGAGCAGTTCTTC. This sequence encodes CASSPSGDLLDEQFF.

This chain uses TRBV7-9 with TRBJ2-1; 11 nucleotides agree with TRBD2. CDR3 length: 15 amino acids. Germline assignment: CDR1 SEHNR and CDR2 FQNEAQ (reference sequence). V shed 5 bases and J 5 bases; nucleotides not matched to a gene: 5. The CDR3: CASSPRGLADNEQFF. CDR3 DNA sequence: TGTGCCAGCAGCCCCCGGGGACTAGCGGACAATGAGCAGTTCTTC.

A single count supports this clone. This sequence joins TRBV11-1 and TRBJ2-7; possibly TRBD2 for D (5 bases). There are 14 residues in the CDR3. Germline values: CDR1 SGHAT, CDR2 FQDESV (reference sequence). V lost 1 base, J lost 3 bases, and 10 bases lay in between. The DNA of the CDR3 is TGTGCCAGCAGCTTAGGGGTTGCGGGCTACGAGCAGTACTTC. Its protein is CASSLGVAGYEQYF.

The V call is TRBV28, the J call TRBJ1-6; the match to TRBD1 covers 10 bases. Looked up from germline, CDR1 is MDHEN and CDR2 is SYDVKM. J gave up 1 base and V 6 bases, and 9 bases lay outside the gene matches. There are 18 residues in the CDR3. CDR3 nucleotides: TGTGCCAGCAGCTCCACCCCGGGACAGGGGTCCTATAATTCACCCCTCCACTTT. Translated, it gives CASSSTPGQGSYNSPLHF.

This chain links TRBV3-1 (or the pseudogene TRBV3-2) with TRBJ2-6; TRBD1 matches 7 bases. Germline assignment: CDR1 LGHDT and CDR2 YNNKEL (reference sequence). Trimming cost V 0 bases and J 2 bases; bases outside gene matches: 4. This CDR3 has 17 residues. CDR3 sequence reads: CASSQDPGGTGANVLTF. The DNA for the CDR3 is TGTGCCAGCAGCCAAGATCCAGGGGGTACTGGGGCCAACGTCCTGACTTTC.

This clone was counted once. The chain uses TRBV5-1 and TRBJ2-1, with no clear D. Trimming stripped 4 bases from V and 10 bases from J, with 12 bases between. The length of the CDR3 is 12 residues. CDR1 is SGHRS, CDR2 YFSETQ, per germline. CDR3 coding DNA: TGCGCCAGCAGCCTGCAAGGCGGCGAGCAGTTCTTC. Its translation: CASSLQGGEQFF.

The CDR3 region is CARDTGNATNEKLFF. CDR3 coding DNA: TGTGCTAGGGATACAGGGAATGCAACTAATGAAAAACTGTTTTTT. The J gene is TRBJ1-4, the V gene TRBV12-5, with a possible D match to TRBD1 (6 bases). V lost 9 bases and J lost 0, with 14 bases in between. Germline lookup yields CDR1 LGHNT and CDR2 FRNRAP. CDR3 length: 15 residues.

The chain carries TRBV30 and TRBJ2-3; 7 bases line up with TRBD2. Germline CDR1 GTSNPN, CDR2 SVGIG (reference sequence). V shed 4 bases and J 6 bases; nucleotides not matched to a gene: 4. The CDR3 totals 12 residues. The CDR3 sequence: CAWKDGGDTQYF. The DNA for the CDR3 is TGTGCCTGGAAGGACGGGGGGGATACGCAGTATTTT.

This rearrangement joins TRBV19 to TRBJ2-5, with D possibly being TRBD2 (5 bases). The germline gives CDR1 LNHDA, CDR2 SQIVND (reference sequence). V gave up 3 bases and J gave up 1 base, with 12 bases separating them. CDR3 size: 15 residues. CDR3 in amino acids: CASSILGLAQETQYF. The CDR3 DNA reads TGTGCCAGTAGTATCCTCGGACTGGCCCAAGAGACCCAGTACTTC.

This chain uses TRBV10-3 with TRBJ2-5, with D tentatively TRBD1 (6 bases). Germline assignment: CDR1 ENHRY and CDR2 SYGVKD. The ends were cut back, 6 bases at V and 2 bases at J, with 16 bases in the middle. This CDR3 spans 15 amino acids. DNA for the CDR3: TGTGCCATCAGCGCCCCCGGGCAGGGGCAAGAGACCCAGTACTTC. It translates to CAISAPGQGQETQYF.

The chain recombines TRBV7-2 with TRBJ2-1; tentatively, D is TRBD2 (5 bases). The length of the CDR3 is 14 residues. V lost 7 bases, J lost 0 bases, and 10 bases lay in between. Germline assignment: CDR1 SGHTA and CDR2 FQGNSA. The CDR3 here is CASKNGGSYNEQFF. Here the CDR3 DNA reads TGTGCCAGCAAAAATGGAGGCTCCTACAATGAGCAGTTCTTC.

This clone was seen a single time. The chain uses TRBV28 and TRBJ1-4; 7 positions match TRBD1. Trimming removed 4 bases from V and 4 bases from J; junction bases left unmatched: 0. The CDR3 consists of 13 residues. CDR1 is MDHEN, CDR2 SYDVKM, per germline. The CDR3 bases are TGTGCCAGCAGTTCAGGGGGTAATGAAAAACTGTTTTTT. Translation gives CASSSGGNEKLFF.

The rearrangement joins TRBV24-1 to TRBJ2-2; 9 nucleotides line up with TRBD1. This CDR3 is 15 amino acids long. V lost 3 bases, J lost 6 bases, and 4 bases stayed unmatched. Germline V CDR1 and CDR2: KGHDR, SFDVKD. The DNA of the CDR3 is TGTGCCACCAGTGATGTAGGACAGGGGTCCGGGGAGCTGTTTTTT. Encoded protein: CATSDVGQGSGELFF.